What follows are 2 T cell receptor beta chains derived from one specimen sequenced in a study of cytomegalovirus exposure and HLA in healthy donors. Primers for the PCR totalled 60 Vbeta and 13 Jbeta. Sequencing was performed with immunoSEQ multiplex PCR; in TCRdb, only in-frame clones are kept and a portion is missing. The sample carries some 200,000 clones, around three quarters recorded once. The sequenced sample consisted of PBMCs. Receptor source: a boy younger than 18 in good health and CMV-seronegative.

The V call is TRBV6-6, the J call TRBJ1-2; D is uncertain. The V end was cut by 6 bases, the J end by 8 bases, with 13 bases between. Germline CDR1 is MNHNY and CDR2 is SVGAGI (reference sequence). CDR3 length equals 12 residues. The CDR3 protein is CASSGGSMGYTF. CDR3 coding DNA: TGTGCCAGCAGCGGAGGGTCTATGGGCTACACCTTC.

The chain links TRBV29-1 to TRBJ2-3; D is perhaps TRBD2 (7 bases). The V end lost 7 bases, the J end lost 1 base, and 21 bases lay between the germline ends. From germline, CDR1 is SQVTM and CDR2 ANQGSEA. This CDR3 contains 16 residues. CDR3 sequence: CSAPGGGGTGTDTQYF. CDR3 bases: TGCAGCGCTCCAGGCGGGGGCGGAACAGGCACAGATACGCAGTATTTT.